These T cell receptor beta chains were read from a single sample in a study of post-analysis software for immune sequencing data. From the PCR reads, TCRdb called clonotypes with MiXCR, one entry per CDR3 protein. The repertoire has roughly 800,000 distinct CDR3 sequences, about 50% of them found once; the top ten carry 4.6%. The source material was blood. The source is a girl aged 5-17 years with multiple sclerosis. CDR3s include the opening cysteine and the closing phenylalanine or tryptophan. A D gene is named only where the DNA matches it firmly. For some rows the clone size is stated as once, few or many, or as a class when expanded; others skip it.

abundance	v_gene	j_gene	d_gene	CDR3aa	CDR3nt
NA	TRBV15	TRBJ2-7	NA	CATSRDPAIQPDEQYF	TGTGCCACCAGCAGAGATCCGGCCATACAACCTGACGAGCAGTACTTC
NA	TRBV20-1	TRBJ2-5	TRBD2	CSAIGGARETQYF	TGCAGTGCGATCGGGGGGGCCCGTGAGACCCAGTACTTC
NA	TRBV20-1	TRBJ2-1	TRBD2	CSARESAGGRYNEQFF	TGCAGTGCTAGAGAGTCAGCGGGAGGTAGATACAATGAGCAGTTCTTC
few	TRBV12-3/TRBV12-4	TRBJ2-7	NA	CASSLWQSYEQYF	TGTGCCAGCAGTTTGTGGCAGTCCTACGAGCAGTACTTC
NA	TRBV29-1	TRBJ2-1	TRBD2	CSVEDLPKGLAGGYNEQFF	TGCAGCGTTGAAGATCTCCCCAAGGGACTAGCGGGGGGTTACAATGAGCAGTTCTTC
few	TRBV29-1	TRBJ2-7	NA	CSVESTREQYF	TGCAGCGTTGAGTCGACCCGCGAGCAGTACTTC
NA	TRBV12-3/TRBV12-4	TRBJ2-1	TRBD2	CASSSLPASGEQFF	TGTGCCAGCAGTTCGCTTCCGGCTAGCGGTGAGCAGTTCTTC
NA	TRBV29-1	TRBJ2-7	NA	CSVQWGSEQYF	TGCAGCGTCCAGTGGGGGTCCGAGCAGTACTTC
few	TRBV7-3	TRBJ1-5	NA	CASSLALNQPQHF	TGTGCCAGCAGCTTAGCCCTAAATCAGCCCCAGCATTTT
NA	TRBV25-1	TRBJ1-6	NA	CASSEGGFTGSPLHF	TGTGCCAGCAGTGAAGGAGGGTTTACCGGTTCACCCCTCCACTTT
NA	TRBV7-9	TRBJ1-2	NA	CASSQTDIGLYGYTF	TGTGCCAGCAGCCAGACAGACATCGGACTTTATGGCTACACCTTC
NA	TRBV20-1	TRBJ1-2	NA	CSARGADKMDYGYTF	TGCAGTGCTAGAGGTGCAGACAAAATGGACTATGGCTACACCTTC
NA	TRBV12-3/TRBV12-4	TRBJ2-5	NA	CASRSGGKLFFGSGTQYF	NA
NA	TRBV3-1	TRBJ2-7	NA	CASRKSDSTYEQYF	TGTGCCAGCAGGAAGTCGGACAGTACCTACGAGCAGTACTTC
few	TRBV29-1	TRBJ2-7	NA	CSGRDNHYEQYF	TGCAGCGGGCGGGACAACCACTACGAGCAGTACTTC
NA	TRBV5-5	TRBJ2-6	TRBD2	CASSLWAGGSGANVLTF	TGTGCCAGCAGCTTGTGGGCGGGGGGCTCTGGGGCCAACGTCCTGACTTTC
NA	TRBV4-1	TRBJ1-2	NA	CASSQARYGYTF	TGCGCCAGCAGCCAAGCCCGCTATGGCTACACCTTC
NA	TRBV29-1	TRBJ1-1	NA	CSVVRTGTEAFF	TGCAGCGTTGTTCGGACCGGGACTGAAGCTTTCTTT
NA	TRBV29-1	TRBJ2-1	TRBD2	CSVEDRVPRGGKYNEQFF	TGCAGCGTTGAAGATCGAGTCCCCCGGGGGGGGAAATACAATGAGCAGTTCTTC
many	TRBV5-6	TRBJ2-7	NA	CASRGGYEQYF	TGTGCCAGTCGGGGAGGTTACGAGCAGTACTTC
once	TRBV20-1	TRBJ1-2	TRBD1	CTGGRGYGYTF	TGCACAGGGGGCAGGGGCTATGGCTACACCTTC
NA	TRBV7-2	TRBJ1-2	NA	CASLRQRDYGYTF	TGTGCCAGCCTCCGGCAAAGGGACTATGGCTACACCTTC
NA	TRBV5-1	TRBJ1-2	NA	CASSEGPSYGYTF	TGCGCCAGCAGCGAGGGACCGAGCTATGGCTACACCTTC
NA	TRBV12-3/TRBV12-4	TRBJ1-1	NA	CASRANTEAFF	TGTGCCAGCAGGGCGAACACTGAAGCTTTCTTT
NA	TRBV5-1	TRBJ2-1	TRBD2	CASSLVELAGGRAYNEQFF	TGCGCCAGCAGCTTAGTAGAACTAGCGGGAGGGCGGGCCTACAATGAGCAGTTCTTC
few	TRBV5-1	TRBJ1-4	NA	CASSAGVPGSEKLFF	TGCGCCAGCAGCGCCGGGGTCCCTGGGAGTGAAAAACTGTTTTTT
NA	TRBV5-1	TRBJ2-5	TRBD2	CASSLAGGRSETQYF	TGCGCCAGCAGCTTGGCGGGCGGGAGGAGCGAGACCCAGTACTTC
NA	TRBV4-1	TRBJ2-7	NA	CASSQEKLIVQGDYEQYF	TGCGCCAGCAGCCAAGAAAAATTAATCGTACAGGGTGACTACGAGCAGTACTTC
few	TRBV7-8	TRBJ1-1	NA	CASSTSQGAFF	TGTGCCAGCAGCACTTCCCAGGGGGCTTTCTTT
NA	TRBV15	TRBJ2-7	TRBD2	CATSTESGVEQYF	TGTGCCACCAGCACGGAGAGCGGGGTCGAGCAGTACTTC
few	TRBV20-1	TRBJ2-1	TRBD2	CSARPSGRWSYNEQFF	TGCAGTGCTAGACCTAGCGGGAGGTGGTCCTACAATGAGCAGTTCTTC
few	TRBV12-3/TRBV12-4	TRBJ2-1	NA	CASTKQGRNNNEQFF	TGTGCCAGCACCAAGCAAGGGAGGAATAATAATGAGCAGTTCTTC
NA	TRBV7-6	TRBJ2-1	TRBD2	CASSFTASGSSYNEQFF	TGTGCCAGCAGCTTTACGGCTAGCGGGAGCTCCTACAATGAGCAGTTCTTC
NA	TRBV20-1	TRBJ2-5	TRBD1	CSARRERDRDRRETQYF	TGCAGTGCCAGACGAGAGAGGGACAGGGACCGTCGAGAGACCCAGTACTTC
NA	TRBV5-1	TRBJ2-7	NA	CVSSVPRRGYYEQYF	TGCGTCAGCAGCGTTCCCCGGCGGGGATACTACGAGCAGTACTTC
NA	TRBV20-1	TRBJ2-5	NA	CSTTSTGPLETQYF	TGCAGTACCACCTCGACAGGTCCGTTAGAGACCCAGTACTTC
NA	TRBV7-3	TRBJ2-7	TRBD1	CARAIRDRESYEQYF	TGTGCCAGAGCCATACGGGACAGAGAGTCCTACGAGCAGTACTTC
NA	TRBV20-1	TRBJ2-7	TRBD2	CSAGPRTSGLYEQYF	TGCAGTGCTGGACCCCGGACTAGCGGGCTCTACGAGCAGTACTTC
NA	TRBV20-1	TRBJ2-1	NA	CSAPGTGNNEQFF	TGCAGTGCTCCCGGTACGGGAAACAATGAGCAGTTCTTC
NA	TRBV7-3	TRBJ1-1	NA	CASSSWGGANTEAFF	TGTGCCAGCAGCTCCTGGGGAGGGGCGAACACTGAAGCTTTCTTT
NA	TRBV30	TRBJ2-7	NA	CAWSRGNRDEQYF	TGTGCCTGGAGTCGGGGGAATAGGGATGAGCAGTACTTC
NA	TRBV20-1	TRBJ1-4	TRBD1	CSAPTGWEGKLFF	TGCAGTGCCCCGACAGGGTGGGAAGGAAAACTGTTTTTT
few	TRBV12-3/TRBV12-4	TRBJ1-1	NA	CASSFPWQGSEAFF	TGTGCCAGCAGTTTTCCGTGGCAGGGCTCAGAAGCTTTCTTT
NA	TRBV12-5	TRBJ2-3	NA	CASGSGTDRLTDTQYF	TGTGCTAGTGGCTCTGGGACGGACCGACTCACAGATACGCAGTATTTT
few	TRBV4-2	TRBJ1-4	TRBD1	CASSQDEQGGNEKLFF	TGTGCCAGCAGCCAAGATGAGCAGGGGGGGAATGAAAAACTGTTTTTT
NA	TRBV7-9	TRBJ2-1	TRBD2	CASSSLSGSYNEQFF	TGTGCCAGCAGCTCACTTAGCGGGTCCTACAATGAGCAGTTCTTC